The present entry profiles one T cell receptor beta chain with its context. In the study's own analysis: Counts of nucleated cells, estimated from reference gene primer amplification, were obtained. Assay: immunoSEQ multiplex PCR; the TCRdb copy retains only in-frame clones and omits some. Clonal size and the V and J genes are those of that table, whereas D and trimming came from the DNA. The sample contains 250,000 to 300,000 clones, about 87% of which appear only once. This sample is drawn from a study of blood T cell repertoires in COVID-19. In the study overall: Acute-phase and convalescent COVID-19 samples originated in the United States, Italy and Spain. PBMCs, B-cell-depleted T cells, or T cells provided the cDNA or gDNA that made up the material.

The CDR3 consists of 18 residues. Germline CDR1 is SGHDN and CDR2 is FVKESK. The J segment lost 0 bases and the V segment lost 8 bases, leaving 9 bases of the junction unmatched. The receptor's source is a woman aged 40 to 50 with acute or convalescent COVID-19. Sequenced sample: peripheral blood. This chain connects TRBV14 to TRBJ2-2, with 13 bases that match TRBD2. In DNA, the CDR3 is TGTGCCAGCCCCAGGGCAACTAGCGGGGGGGCGAACACCGGGGAGCTGTTTTTT. As protein: CASPRATSGGANTGELFF.